This T cell receptor (beta chain) stems from a study of T cells after yellow fever vaccination. This clonotype was recorded a few times. Germline CDR1 SGHNT, CDR2 YENEEA. CDR3 length: 15 amino acids. V lost 5 bases, J lost 2 bases, and 7 bases stayed unmatched. TCRdb passed the 5' RACE reads through MiXCR, listing each CDR3 protein once. The sample includes roughly 330,000 distinct CDR3 sequences, about 4% of them seen just once. The origin of this receptor is a man between 18 and 35 years old who received the YFV17D yellow fever vaccine. V is TRBV11-3 and J is TRBJ2-5, with TRBD2 matching over 8 bases. Sequenced material: PBMCs, taken 5 days after the yellow fever booster vaccination. The CDR3 sequence: CASSRGTRKQETQYF. The CDR3 bases are TGTGCCAGCAGCCGTGGGACTAGGAAACAAGAGACCCAGTACTTC.